The 30 T cell receptor beta chains in this list originate from one sample, sequenced in a study of CD8+ T cells in alopecia areata. Extracted from the samples, RNA was reverse transcribed into cDNA to serve as the sequencing template. Clones were read by immunoSEQ multiplex PCR, and TCRdb kept only the in-frame ones, dropping some. The sample records 200,000 or so clones, more than 45% being singletons. Described treatment: oral pan-JAK inhibitor, 5-10 mg twice daily. The sequenced sample was CD4+ T cells sorted from blood, obtained at week 24, from a patient treated with tofacitinib. Receptors originate from a human donor with alopecia areata.

The rearrangement links TRBV23-1 to TRBJ1-5; 9 nucleotides agree with TRBD1. TRBV23-1 is noted as an ORF with a role that remains uncertain. This CDR3 spans 18 amino acids. Trimming cost V 1 base and J 0 bases; bases outside gene matches: 7. The CDR3 bases are TGCGCCAGCAGTCAATGGCCGGGACAGGGATATAGCAATCAGCCCCAGCATTTT. Encoded protein: CASSQWPGQGYSNQPQHF.

The gene calls are TRBV14 and TRBJ2-2, with 12 bases aligning to TRBD1. This CDR3 has 18 residues. Germline V gives CDR1 SGHDN, CDR2 FVKESK. V was clipped by 3 bases and J by 7 bases; unmatched bases: 12. The CDR3 bases are TGTGCCAGCAGCCACCGGCCGGGACAGGGGGCCATGGGCGGGGAGCTGTTTTTT. This gives the protein CASSHRPGQGAMGGELFF.

The chain recombines TRBV5-1 with TRBJ1-1; D uncertain. V lost 4 bases to trimming and J lost 5 bases, with 12 bases between them. Germline values: CDR1 SGHRS, CDR2 YFSETQ. The CDR3 spans 13 residues. CDR3 nucleotides: TGCGCCAGCAGCCCCGGAATCAGTACTGAAGCTTTCTTT. Its translation is CASSPGISTEAFF.

The V call is TRBV29-1, the J call TRBJ1-1; 8 bases are a match to TRBD1. Germline values: CDR1 SQVTM, CDR2 ANQGSEA. This CDR3 is built from 11 residues. The V gene end was trimmed by 5 bases and the J gene end by 6 bases; junction bases not matched to a gene: 2. This chain's CDR3 is CSVNRGAEAFF. As DNA, the CDR3 is TGCAGCGTTAACAGGGGGGCTGAAGCTTTCTTT.

This clone was counted between two and nine times. The chain joins TRBV29-1 to TRBJ2-2; D could derive from TRBD1 or TRBD2 (6 bases each). Germline V CDR1 and CDR2: SQVTM, ANQGSEA. Trimming removed 7 bases at V and 1 base at J, with 13 bases between. CDR3 length: 14 residues. The CDR3 sequence is CSGTKGQNTGELFF. The DNA for the CDR3 is TGCAGCGGGACTAAGGGACAGAACACCGGGGAGCTGTTTTTT.

In the case of this clone: One end of the junction does not line up with germline, which may come from a read error. V is TRBV4-3 and J is TRBJ1-5, with D unresolved. Per germline, CDR1 LGHNA and CDR2 YSLEER. CDR3 length: 12 amino acids. The CDR3 DNA follows: TGCGCCAGCAGCCAAGTTCTCGTAGAGTGTGGTTTT. The encoded protein is CASSQVLVECGF.

Here the CDR3 DNA reads TGTGCCAGCAGCCCCGGGCGGGGATTAGCGGGGAAAGAGACCCAGTACTTC. This translates into CASSPGRGLAGKETQYF. This rearrangement joins TRBV7-9 to TRBJ2-5, with TRBD2 matching 8 bases. J was trimmed by 3 bases and V by 5 bases; bases with no gene match: 14. This CDR3 is built from 17 residues. CDR1 is SEHNR and CDR2 is FQNEAQ in the germline V gene (reference sequence).

The V gene is TRBV4-3, the J gene TRBJ1-1; unclear D gene. The CDR3 has 13 amino acids. Per germline, CDR1 LGHNA and CDR2 YSLEER. V lost 0 bases and J 3 bases, leaving 5 bases between the germline ends. Here the CDR3 DNA reads TGCGCCAGCAGCCAAGATTATTACACTGAAGCTTTCTTT. Its protein product is CASSQDYYTEAFF.

This clone appeared once. This chain links TRBV6-5 with TRBJ2-5; TRBD1 aligns across 9 bases. J lost 1 base, V lost 5 bases, and 5 bases had no gene match. Looked up from germline, CDR1 is MNHEY and CDR2 is SVGAGI. The CDR3 has 15 amino acids. The CDR3 here is CASSAGTGFQETQYF. CDR3 in DNA: TGTGCCAGCAGTGCCGGGACAGGGTTCCAAGAGACCCAGTACTTC.

In its sample, this clone was seen a few times. V gene TRBV11-2 combines with J gene TRBJ2-3; 9 bases fit TRBD2. CDR1 is SGHAT, CDR2 FQNNGV, per germline. With V trimmed by 5 bases and J by 2 bases, 14 bases remained unmatched. The CDR3 is 18 amino acids. In DNA form, the CDR3 reads TGTGCCAGCAGCCAACGCGCGCCGGGACTAGCTCACACAGATACGCAGTATTTT. Its protein is CASSQRAPGLAHTDTQYF.

The table lists this clone with a few counts. V usage is TRBV29-1 and J usage is TRBJ1-2; 7 bases fit TRBD1. Trimming took 4 bases from V and 0 from J; bases not matched to a gene: 2. The CDR3 runs 13 residues. Looked up from germline, CDR1 is SQVTM and CDR2 is ANQGSEA. CDR3 sequence reads: CSVGDSTNYGYTF. The CDR3 DNA is TGCAGCGTTGGGGACAGCACTAACTATGGCTACACCTTC.

The rearrangement links TRBV5-6 to TRBJ2-7, with D possibly matching TRBD1 (5 bases). The CDR3 is made up of 11 amino acids. Germline V gene lookup returns CDR1 SGHDT and CDR2 YYEEEE. V was clipped by 0 bases and J by 10 bases, with 8 bases between them. CDR3 protein: CASSLERTQYF. CDR3 nucleotide sequence: TGTGCCAGCAGCTTGGAAAGGACACAGTACTTC.

A note on this clone: Other nucleotide sequences from this sample produce the same CDR3. The gene calls are TRBV5-1 and TRBJ2-3; tentatively, D is TRBD1 (5 bases). The CDR3 extends over 14 amino acids. Germline-derived CDR1 and CDR2 are SGHRS and YFSETQ. The germline V and J ends were trimmed by 1 base and 2 bases, with 8 bases remaining between them. The DNA for the CDR3 is TGCGCCAGCAGCTTGCAGGGATCCACAGATACGCAGTATTTT. Translating gives CASSLQGSTDTQYF.

CDR3 nucleotides: TGTGCCAGCAGACACAGGGGGCATAACACTGAAGCTTTCTTT. Translation gives CASRHRGHNTEAFF. The chain employs TRBV5-6 and TRBJ1-1; 9 positions match TRBD1. Germline V gene lookup returns CDR1 SGHDT and CDR2 YYEEEE. With 5 bases clipped from V and 2 bases from J, the junction kept 4 bases outside the gene matches. The CDR3 extends over 14 amino acids.

The CDR3 DNA reads as TGTGCCAGCAGCTTAGACATGGGAGGCGAGCAGTACTTC. It is translated as CASSLDMGGEQYF. V is TRBV7-9 and J is TRBJ2-7; the D gene is possibly TRBD2 (6 bases). From germline, CDR1 is SEHNR and CDR2 FQNEAQ (reference sequence). The germline V and J ends were trimmed by 1 base and 6 bases, with 10 bases remaining between them. There are 13 residues in the CDR3.

This clone occurred a few times. The J gene is TRBJ2-7, the V gene TRBV7-2, with D possibly being TRBD2 (7 bases). Germline values: CDR1 SGHTA, CDR2 FQGNSA. This CDR3 is built from 14 residues. Trimming cost V 4 bases and J 1 base, with 11 bases left between them. This CDR3 is CASSSRGGSYEQYF. In DNA, the CDR3 is TGTGCCAGCAGCTCGAGGGGGGGTTCCTACGAGCAGTACTTC.

The V gene is TRBV4-1, the J gene TRBJ1-1; D may be TRBD1 (5 bases). Looked up from germline, CDR1 is MGHRA and CDR2 is YSYEKL. Deletions cut 1 base from V and 5 bases from J, with 14 bases between. The CDR3 is 15 residues long. CDR3 DNA: TGCGCCAGCAGCCAAGTGGGCAGGGAGGGTACTGAAGCTTTCTTT. This sequence encodes CASSQVGREGTEAFF.

The CDR3 nucleotides are TGCGCCAGCAGCTTGGTCGACCTGAATACGCAGTATTTT. Encoded protein: CASSLVDLNTQYF. The J gene is TRBJ2-3, the V gene TRBV5-1; no firm D call. The CDR3 runs 13 residues. CDR1 and CDR2 (germline): SGHRS, YFSETQ. V lost 0 bases and J lost 7, with 9 bases in between.

Only one count was recorded for this clone. CDR3 in amino acids: CASSQDYASSTDTQYF. The CDR3 DNA sequence: TGCGCCAGCAGCCAAGACTATGCGTCTAGCACAGATACGCAGTATTTT. V usage is TRBV4-3 and J usage is TRBJ2-3; D remains ambiguous. This CDR3 is built from 16 residues. The germline V gene has CDR1 LGHNA and CDR2 YSLEER. V was clipped by 0 bases and J by 0 bases, with 10 bases between them.

The chain recombines TRBV30 with TRBJ2-1; a weak D match, TRBD2 (5 bases). CDR3 length: 15 residues. V was trimmed by 3 bases and J by 2 bases, leaving 14 bases between them. Per the germline V gene, CDR1 is GTSNPN and CDR2 is SVGIG (reference sequence). The CDR3 here is CAWRKPSGPYNEQFF. CDR3 sequence (DNA): TGTGCCTGGAGGAAGCCCAGCGGTCCCTACAATGAGCAGTTCTTC.

This clone has only a few counts. The gene calls are TRBV7-2 and TRBJ2-3; D is possibly TRBD1 (6 bases). V was shortened by 5 bases and J by 2 bases, with 8 bases between the two germline ends. The CDR3 consists of 13 residues. Germline V CDR1 and CDR2: SGHTA, FQGNSA. CDR3: CASSRDNTDTQYF. The CDR3 DNA is TGTGCCAGCAGCCGGGACAACACAGATACGCAGTATTTT.

This clone was detected only a few times. The chain carries TRBV10-3 and TRBJ2-1, with 8 bases fitting TRBD1. CDR1 and CDR2 from the germline V gene are ENHRY and SYGVKD. V dropped 7 bases and J dropped 5; count of bases not matched to a gene: 7. The CDR3 is made up of 14 amino acids. CDR3 nucleotide sequence: TGTGCCATCACCGACAGGGGTTTTGACAATGAGCAGTTCTTC. Protein sequence: CAITDRGFDNEQFF.

The V gene is TRBV7-9, the J gene TRBJ1-4; D gene unclear. Germline CDR1 is SEHNR and CDR2 is FQNEAQ (reference sequence). V shed 2 bases and J shed 0 bases, with 7 bases lying between them. The CDR3 is 15 residues long. CDR3 DNA: TGTGCCAGCAGCTTACCCTCAACAACTAATGAAAAACTGTTTTTT. Its protein is CASSLPSTTNEKLFF.

Many counts were recorded for this clone. The V gene is TRBV2, the J gene TRBJ2-4; 8 bases agree with TRBD1. CDR1 is SNHLY and CDR2 is FYNNEI in the germline V gene. This CDR3 is built from 14 residues. V lost 11 bases, J lost 8 bases, and 14 bases stayed unmatched. In DNA form, the CDR3 reads TGTGCCCAGCGGGTGAGCGGACAGGGTGACATTCAGTACTTC. This codes for CAQRVSGQGDIQYF.

The chain links TRBV19 to TRBJ2-7, with D perhaps matching TRBD1 or TRBD2 (6 bases each). The germline CDR1 and CDR2 sequences are LNHDA and SQIVND (reference sequence). Between the trimmed V and J ends, which lost 4 bases and 0 bases, there was a span of 16 bases. The CDR3 totals 16 residues. CDR3 DNA sequence: TGTGCCAGTAGTAAAGGCCGCGGGGACAACTCCTACGAGCAGTACTTC. This sequence encodes CASSKGRGDNSYEQYF.

The chain carries TRBV5-1 and TRBJ1-1; D not certain. CDR3 length: 12 amino acids. The ends were cut back, 0 bases at V and 8 bases at J, with 8 bases in the middle. From germline, CDR1 is SGHRS and CDR2 YFSETQ. The CDR3 nucleotides are TGCGCCAGCAGCTTGGATCCGACCGAAGCTTTCTTT. Translating gives CASSLDPTEAFF. The entire variable domain, with the rest obtained from reference TRBV5-1 and TRBJ1-1, is as follows: KAGVTQTPRYLIKTRGQQVTLSCSPISGHRSVSWYQQTPGQGLQFLFEYFSETQRNKGNFPGRFSGRQFSNSRSEMNVSTLELGDSALYLCASSLDPTEAFFGQGTRLTVV.

The chain employs TRBV11-2 and TRBJ2-2; TRBD2 agrees at 9 bases. Germline-derived CDR1 and CDR2 are SGHAT and FQNNGV. CDR3 size: 15 residues. V lost 5 bases to trimming and J lost 4 bases; unmatched junction nucleotides: 5. CDR3 DNA: TGTGCCAGCAGCCCGACTAGCGGCCGCACCGGGGAGCTGTTTTTT. It translates to CASSPTSGRTGELFF.

The chain joins TRBV7-2 to TRBJ2-2, with 7 bases that match TRBD1. This CDR3 comprises 15 residues. J lost 1 base, V lost 5 bases, and 4 bases had no gene match. Germline CDR1 SGHTA, CDR2 FQGNSA. The CDR3 bases are TGTGCCAGCAGCCCAAACAGGGGGAACACCGGGGAGCTGTTTTTT. This gives the protein CASSPNRGNTGELFF.

The gene calls are TRBV7-9 and TRBJ2-4, with D possibly TRBD1 on 5 matching bases. Per the germline V gene, CDR1 is SEHNR and CDR2 is FQNEAQ (reference sequence). Trimming removed 5 bases at V and 0 bases at J, with 11 bases between. The CDR3 has 15 amino acids. The CDR3 loop is CASSPGYQAKNIQYF. The CDR3 nucleotides are TGTGCCAGCAGCCCAGGGTACCAAGCCAAAAACATTCAGTACTTC.

This clone was observed a few times. This sequence joins TRBV5-6 and TRBJ1-5; possible D gene TRBD1, 5 bases. Germline lookup yields CDR1 SGHDT and CDR2 YYEEEE. V gave up 1 base and J gave up 7 bases, with 9 bases separating them. The CDR3 covers 13 residues. The CDR3 sequence is CASSLTRGQPQHF. Here the CDR3 DNA reads TGTGCCAGCAGCTTGACGCGGGGGCAGCCCCAGCATTTT.